Reported below is one TCR beta chain. This record comes from a study of blood T cell repertoires in COVID-19. Study context: Samples of COVID-19 (acute and convalescent) were obtained from the United States, Italy and Spain. Sample material is recorded as cDNA or gDNA derived from T cells, B-cell-depleted T cells, or PBMCs.

In the source study's methods: It was from reference gene primer amplification that nucleated cell counts were estimated. The method was immunoSEQ multiplex PCR; TCRdb's version includes in-frame clones alone and lacks a portion of them. That table is the source of V, J and clone size, and D and trimming were worked out from the DNA. There are about 95,000 clones in the sample; about four fifths occur only once, and around 5.2% lies in the top ten. Followed over time, Seattle patients had been enrolled while infection was active. The ends lost 4 bases at V and 0 bases at J; junction bases unmatched: 7. The germline V gene encodes CDR1 SGHRS and CDR2 YFSETQ. The CDR3 is 17 residues long.

The sequenced sample consisted of peripheral blood. The clonotype originates from an elderly man with COVID-19, enrolled during active disease. The rearrangement links TRBV5-1 to TRBJ2-3; 11 bases match TRBD2. The CDR3 sequence: CASSGTGLAGSTDTQYF. In DNA form, the CDR3 reads TGCGCCAGCAGCGGGACCGGACTAGCGGGTAGCACAGATACGCAGTATTTT.